This is a list of T cell receptor beta chains from one sample in a study of shared clonotypes between healthy human individuals. Repertoires were generated with immunoSEQ multiplex PCR, while TCRdb's copy carries only in-frame clones and drops some. Altogether roughly 1 million clones are present, roughly 80% being singletons, with the ten largest covering approximately 1.3%. Input material: memory CD4+ T cells sorted from blood. These TCRs come from a man younger than 35 in good health. Both conserved end residues are part of each CDR3. A D gene is named only where the DNA matches it firmly. Rows give clone size only sometimes, using once, few, many, or a class for an expanded clone.

TRBV5-1,TRBD2,NA,TRBJ2-1,CASSPAGGRGNEQFF,TGCGCCAGCAGCCCGGCGGGTGGGAGGGGCAATGAGCAGTTCTTC
TRBV12-2,NA,NA,TRBJ2-5,CASRLVGLAGGTETQYF,TGTGCAAGTCGCTTAGTTGGACTAGCGGGGGGGACGGAGACCCAGTACTTC
TRBV9,TRBD1,NA,TRBJ2-2,CASSVSGQKNTGELFF,TGTGCCAGCAGCGTGTCGGGACAGAAGAACACCGGGGAGCTGTTTTTT
TRBV5-1,TRBD1,NA,TRBJ2-5,CASRERTGTETQYF,TGCGCCAGCAGAGAACGGACAGGGACAGAGACCCAGTACTTC
TRBV9,TRBD1,NA,TRBJ1-1,CASSQTGVSTEAFF,TGTGCCAGCAGCCAGACAGGGGTGAGCACTGAAGCTTTCTTT
TRBV7-8,NA,NA,TRBJ1-5,CASNSEGRGDQPQHF,TGTGCCAGCAACTCGGAGGGCAGGGGCGATCAGCCCCAGCATTTT
TRBV5-6,NA,NA,TRBJ2-1,CASSLVDSRRDTEQFF,TGTGCCAGCAGCTTGGTGGACTCGCGGAGGGACACTGAGCAGTTCTTC
TRBV7-9,NA,NA,TRBJ2-7,CASRSETYEQYF,TGTGCCAGCAGGTCCGAAACCTACGAGCAGTACTTC
TRBV27,NA,NA,TRBJ2-1,CASSLVSRRNSYNEQFF,TGTGCCAGCAGTTTAGTATCCCGACGAAACTCCTACAATGAGCAGTTCTTC
TRBV29-1,TRBD2,few,TRBJ2-3,CSAGTSGPSTDTQYF,TGCAGCGCAGGGACTAGCGGCCCCTCCACAGATACGCAGTATTTT
TRBV5-1,NA,NA,TRBJ2-1,CASQRQGVSYNEQFF,TGCGCCAGCCAGAGGCAGGGCGTCTCCTACAATGAGCAGTTCTTC